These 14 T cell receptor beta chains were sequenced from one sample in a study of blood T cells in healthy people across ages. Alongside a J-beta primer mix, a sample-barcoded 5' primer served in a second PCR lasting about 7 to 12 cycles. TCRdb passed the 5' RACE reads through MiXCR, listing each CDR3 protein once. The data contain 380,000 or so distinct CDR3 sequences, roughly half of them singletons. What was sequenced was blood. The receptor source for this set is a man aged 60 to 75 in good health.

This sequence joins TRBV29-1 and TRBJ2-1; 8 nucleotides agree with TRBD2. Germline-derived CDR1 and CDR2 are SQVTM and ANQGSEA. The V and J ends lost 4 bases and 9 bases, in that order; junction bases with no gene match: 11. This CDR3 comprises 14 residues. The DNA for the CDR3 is TGCAGCGTTGCCCTGACTAGCGTTATAGGTGAGCAGTTCTTC. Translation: CSVALTSVIGEQFF.

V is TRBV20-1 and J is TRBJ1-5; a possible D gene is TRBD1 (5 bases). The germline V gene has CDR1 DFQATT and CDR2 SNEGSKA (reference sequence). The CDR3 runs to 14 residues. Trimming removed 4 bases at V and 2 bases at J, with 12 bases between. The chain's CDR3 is CSAIPGGGNQPQHF. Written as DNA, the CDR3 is TGCAGTGCTATCCCGGGGGGTGGCAATCAGCCCCAGCATTTT.

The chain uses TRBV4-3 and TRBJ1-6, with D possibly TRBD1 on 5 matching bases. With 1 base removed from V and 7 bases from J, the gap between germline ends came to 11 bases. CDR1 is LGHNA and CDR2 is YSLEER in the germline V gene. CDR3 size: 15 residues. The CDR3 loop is CASSQVPGGNSPLHF. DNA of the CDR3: TGCGCCAGCAGCCAAGTTCCGGGGGGGAATTCACCCCTCCACTTT.

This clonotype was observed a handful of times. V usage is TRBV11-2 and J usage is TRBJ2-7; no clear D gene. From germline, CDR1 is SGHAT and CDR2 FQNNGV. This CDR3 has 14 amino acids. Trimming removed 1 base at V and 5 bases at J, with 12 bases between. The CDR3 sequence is CASSLVGMAHEQYF. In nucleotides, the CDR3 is TGTGCCAGCAGCTTAGTAGGTATGGCCCACGAGCAGTACTTC.

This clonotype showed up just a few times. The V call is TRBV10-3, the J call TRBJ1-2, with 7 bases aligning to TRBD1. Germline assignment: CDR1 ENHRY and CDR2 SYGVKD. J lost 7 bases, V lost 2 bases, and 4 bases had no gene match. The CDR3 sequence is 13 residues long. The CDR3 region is CAISEDRAGGYTF. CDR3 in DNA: TGTGCCATCAGTGAGGACAGGGCCGGTGGCTACACCTTC.

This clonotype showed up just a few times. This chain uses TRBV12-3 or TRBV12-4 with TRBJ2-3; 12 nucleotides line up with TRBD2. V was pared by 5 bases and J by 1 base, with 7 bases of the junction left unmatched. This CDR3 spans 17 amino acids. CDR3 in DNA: TGTGCCAGCAGTCCAACCGGGACTAGCGGGCGCACAGATACGCAGTATTTT. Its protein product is CASSPTGTSGRTDTQYF.

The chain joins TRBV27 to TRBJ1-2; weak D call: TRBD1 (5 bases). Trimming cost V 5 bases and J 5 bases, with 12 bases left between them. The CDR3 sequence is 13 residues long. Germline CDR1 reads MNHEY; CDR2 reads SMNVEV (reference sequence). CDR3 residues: CASSPSDRYGYTF. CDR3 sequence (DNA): TGTGCCAGCAGTCCATCCGACAGATATGGCTACACCTTC.

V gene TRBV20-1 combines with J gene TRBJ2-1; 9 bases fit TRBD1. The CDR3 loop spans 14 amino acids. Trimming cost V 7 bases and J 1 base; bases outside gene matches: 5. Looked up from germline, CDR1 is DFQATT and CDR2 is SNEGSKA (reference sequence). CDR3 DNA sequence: TGCAGTGTTCGGACAGGGGCATCCTACAATGAGCAGTTCTTC. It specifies CSVRTGASYNEQFF.

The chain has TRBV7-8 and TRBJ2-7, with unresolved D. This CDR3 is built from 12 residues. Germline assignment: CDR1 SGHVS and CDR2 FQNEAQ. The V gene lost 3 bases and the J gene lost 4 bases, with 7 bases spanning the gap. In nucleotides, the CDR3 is TGTGCCAGCAGCTTCCAGGTTTACGAGCAGTACTTC. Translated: CASSFQVYEQYF.

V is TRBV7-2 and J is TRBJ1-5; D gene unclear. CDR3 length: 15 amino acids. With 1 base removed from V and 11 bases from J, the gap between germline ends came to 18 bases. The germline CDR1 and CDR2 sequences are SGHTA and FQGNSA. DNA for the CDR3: TGTGCCAGCAGCTTAGGGGGTTACAACGAGCAGTCCCAGCATTTT. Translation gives CASSLGGYNEQSQHF.

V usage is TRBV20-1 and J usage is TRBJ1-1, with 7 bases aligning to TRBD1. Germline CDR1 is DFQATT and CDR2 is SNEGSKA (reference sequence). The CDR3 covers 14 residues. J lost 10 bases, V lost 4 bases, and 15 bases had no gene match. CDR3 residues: CSAKTQGSGIGAFF. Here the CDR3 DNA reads TGCAGTGCTAAAACACAGGGGTCGGGGATTGGAGCTTTCTTT.

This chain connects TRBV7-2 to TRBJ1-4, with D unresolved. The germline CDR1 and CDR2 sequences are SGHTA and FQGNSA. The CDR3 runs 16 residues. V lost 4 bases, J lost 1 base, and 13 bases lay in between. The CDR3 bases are TGTGCCAGCAGCTCCTACTGGGTAGGAACTAATGAAAAACTGTTTTTT. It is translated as CASSSYWVGTNEKLFF. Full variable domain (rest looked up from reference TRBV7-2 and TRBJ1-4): GAGVSQSPSNKVTEKGKDVELRCDPISGHTALYWYRQSLGQGLEFLIYFQGNSAPDKSGLPSDRFSAERTGGSVSTLTIQRTQQEDSAVYLCASSSYWVGTNEKLFFGSGTQLSVL.

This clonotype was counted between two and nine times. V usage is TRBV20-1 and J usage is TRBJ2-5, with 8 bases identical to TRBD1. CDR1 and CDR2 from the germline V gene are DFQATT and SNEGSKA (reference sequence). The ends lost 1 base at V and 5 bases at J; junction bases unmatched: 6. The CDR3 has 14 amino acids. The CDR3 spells CSARAYRDRETQYF. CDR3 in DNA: TGCAGTGCTAGAGCCTACCGGGACAGGGAGACCCAGTACTTC.

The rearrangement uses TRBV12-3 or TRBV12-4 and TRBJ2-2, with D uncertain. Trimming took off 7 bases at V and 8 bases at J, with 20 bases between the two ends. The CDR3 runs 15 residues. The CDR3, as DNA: TGTGCCAGCACCCAAAGCCGGGCCCCGAAGGGGGAGCTGTTTTTT. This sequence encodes CASTQSRAPKGELFF.